Listed below are T cell receptor beta chains from one sample, sequenced in a study of chemoradiotherapy in HPV16-positive cancers. Clones were read by immunoSEQ multiplex PCR, and TCRdb kept only the in-frame ones, dropping some. The repertoire holds about 3,500 clones, with roughly 94% as singletons. Sample collection occurred from a patient who underwent chemoradiotherapy. The source of these receptors is a human donor with HPV-associated anogenital cancer. Both conserved end residues are part of each CDR3. A D gene is named only where the DNA matches it firmly. Clone size is stated in some rows and not others, as once, few, many or a class when expanded.

clone size: NA
V gene: TRBV28
D gene: NA
CDR3 length: 14
J gene: TRBJ1-2
CDR3 protein: CASRPFGTHYGYTF
CDR3 DNA: TGTGCCAGCAGACCGTTCGGGACACACTATGGCTACACCTTC

clone size: NA
V gene: TRBV5-6
D gene: TRBD1
CDR3 length: 14
J gene: TRBJ2-7
CDR3 protein: CASSWDRNSYEQYF
CDR3 DNA: TGTGCCAGCAGCTGGGACAGGAACTCCTACGAGCAGTACTTC

clone size: NA
V gene: TRBV5-4
D gene: TRBD1
CDR3 length: 15
J gene: TRBJ1-3
CDR3 protein: CASSISGTGWNTIYF
CDR3 DNA: TGTGCCAGCAGCATCTCCGGGACAGGGTGGAACACCATATATTTT

clone size: NA
V gene: TRBV7-2
D gene: NA
CDR3 length: 15
J gene: TRBJ2-7
CDR3 protein: CASSPPTRATYEQYF
CDR3 DNA: TGTGCCAGCAGCCCGCCTACCCGGGCCACCTACGAGCAGTACTTC

clone size: once
V gene: TRBV7-6
D gene: NA
CDR3 length: 14
J gene: TRBJ2-7
CDR3 protein: CASSHEAVANEQYF
CDR3 DNA: TGTGCCAGCAGCCACGAGGCGGTTGCCAACGAGCAGTACTTC

clone size: NA
V gene: TRBV11-3
D gene: NA
CDR3 length: 15
J gene: TRBJ1-3
CDR3 protein: CASSSDGGAGNTIYF
CDR3 DNA: TGTGCCAGCAGCTCCGACGGGGGGGCTGGAAACACCATATATTTT

clone size: NA
V gene: TRBV28
D gene: NA
CDR3 length: 16
J gene: TRBJ1-3
CDR3 protein: CASSSGLLTLGNTIYF
CDR3 DNA: TGTGCCAGCAGTTCCGGACTCCTTACCCTCGGAAACACCATATATTTT

clone size: once
V gene: TRBV2
D gene: NA
CDR3 length: 14
J gene: TRBJ1-2
CDR3 protein: CASSRGGLSYGYTF
CDR3 DNA: TGTGCCAGCAGTCGAGGGGGGCTAAGCTATGGCTACACCTTC

clone size: NA
V gene: TRBV27
D gene: NA
CDR3 length: 14
J gene: TRBJ2-1
CDR3 protein: CASSLEAPYNEQFF
CDR3 DNA: TGTGCCAGCAGTTTAGAGGCTCCCTACAATGAGCAGTTCTTC

clone size: NA
V gene: TRBV28
D gene: NA
CDR3 length: 14
J gene: TRBJ2-2
CDR3 protein: CASKPGLNTGELFF
CDR3 DNA: TGTGCCAGCAAACCGGGTCTAAACACCGGGGAGCTGTTTTTT

clone size: NA
V gene: TRBV7-9
D gene: NA
CDR3 length: 13
J gene: TRBJ2-5
CDR3 protein: CASSPVGQETQYF
CDR3 DNA: TGTGCCAGCAGCCCCGTCGGGCAAGAGACCCAGTACTTC

clone size: NA
V gene: TRBV7-6
D gene: NA
CDR3 length: 14
J gene: TRBJ1-5
CDR3 protein: CASSSQGRDQPQHF
CDR3 DNA: TGTGCCAGCAGCTCACAGGGTCGGGATCAGCCCCAGCATTTT